This T cell receptor beta chain comes out of a study of T cell repertoires in cytomegalovirus infection. Regarding the study as a whole: There were carriers of CMV plus the relevant HLA, and cumulative public TCR beta family frequency identified them.

As for this clonotype: Its antigen is unknown.

TCRdb called the reads again in MiXCR, with one record for every CDR3 protein. The sample includes some 180,000 distinct CDR3 sequences, about 20% of them seen just once. This receptor was obtained from a human donor in good health (CMV status not recorded). Some clones in this sample may be carry-over from other donors' samples. Sequenced input: PBMCs.

This chain's CDR3 is CASSLTSGGQETQYF. DNA for the CDR3: TGCGCCAGCAGCTTGACTAGCGGGGGACAAGAGACCCAGTACTTC. The chain carries TRBV5-1 and TRBJ2-5, with 11 bases lining up with TRBD2. The CDR3 is 15 amino acids. V dropped 1 base and J dropped 2; count of bases not matched to a gene: 1. Germline V lookup: CDR1 SGHRS, CDR2 YFSETQ.